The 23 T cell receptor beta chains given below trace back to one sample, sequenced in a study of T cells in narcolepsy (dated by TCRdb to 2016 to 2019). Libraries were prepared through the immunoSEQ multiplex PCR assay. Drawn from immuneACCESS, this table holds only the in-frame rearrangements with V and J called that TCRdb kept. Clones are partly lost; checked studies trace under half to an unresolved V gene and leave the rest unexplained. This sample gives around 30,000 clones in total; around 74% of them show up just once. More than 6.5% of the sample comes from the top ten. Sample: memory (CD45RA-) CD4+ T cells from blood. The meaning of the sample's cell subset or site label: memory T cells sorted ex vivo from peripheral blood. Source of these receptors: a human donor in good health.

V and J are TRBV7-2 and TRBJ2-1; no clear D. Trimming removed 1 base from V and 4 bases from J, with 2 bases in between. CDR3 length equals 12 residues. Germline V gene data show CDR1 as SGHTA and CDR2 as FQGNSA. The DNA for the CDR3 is TGTGCCAGCAGCTTAGGTTACAATGAGCAGTTCTTC. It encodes CASSLGYNEQFF.

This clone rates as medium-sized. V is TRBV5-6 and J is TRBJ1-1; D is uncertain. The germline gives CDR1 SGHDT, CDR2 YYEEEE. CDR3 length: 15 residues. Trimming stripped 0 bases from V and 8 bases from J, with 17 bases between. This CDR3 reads CASSLVGVGNGEAFF. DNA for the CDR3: TGTGCCAGCAGCTTGGTAGGCGTAGGTAACGGGGAAGCTTTCTTT.

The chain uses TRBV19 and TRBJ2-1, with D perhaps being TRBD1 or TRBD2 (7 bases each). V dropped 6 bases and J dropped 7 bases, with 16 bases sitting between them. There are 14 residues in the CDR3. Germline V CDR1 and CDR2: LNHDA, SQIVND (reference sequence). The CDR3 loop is CASSQGGGSNEQFF. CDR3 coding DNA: TGTGCCAGTAGCCAAGGGGGCGGGAGTAATGAGCAGTTCTTC.

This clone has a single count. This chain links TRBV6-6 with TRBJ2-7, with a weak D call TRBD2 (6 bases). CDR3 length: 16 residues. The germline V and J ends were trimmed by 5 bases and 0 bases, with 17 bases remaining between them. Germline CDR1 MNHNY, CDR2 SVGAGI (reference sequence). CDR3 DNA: TGTGCCAGCAGTCCCCCGGGTAGCGGAAGCTCCTACGAGCAGTACTTC. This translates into CASSPPGSGSSYEQYF.

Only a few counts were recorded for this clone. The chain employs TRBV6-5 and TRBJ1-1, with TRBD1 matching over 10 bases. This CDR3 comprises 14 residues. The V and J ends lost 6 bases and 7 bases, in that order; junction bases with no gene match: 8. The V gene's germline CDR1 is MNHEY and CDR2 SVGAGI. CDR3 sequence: CASRRDRGWYEAFF. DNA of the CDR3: TGTGCCAGCAGGCGGGACAGGGGATGGTATGAAGCTTTCTTT.

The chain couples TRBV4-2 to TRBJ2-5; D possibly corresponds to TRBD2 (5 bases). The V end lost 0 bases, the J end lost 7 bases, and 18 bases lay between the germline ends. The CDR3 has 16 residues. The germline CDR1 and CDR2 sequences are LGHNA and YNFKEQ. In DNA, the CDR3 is TGTGCCAGCAGCCAAGATTTAAGAGGGTCCGTTGGGACCCAGTACTTC. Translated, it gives CASSQDLRGSVGTQYF.

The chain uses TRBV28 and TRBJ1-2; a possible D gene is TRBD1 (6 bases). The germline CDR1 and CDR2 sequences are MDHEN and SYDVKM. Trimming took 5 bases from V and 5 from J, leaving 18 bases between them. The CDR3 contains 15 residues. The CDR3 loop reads CASSPTGKLGYGYTF. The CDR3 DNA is TGTGCCAGCAGTCCAACAGGGAAGTTGGGATATGGCTACACCTTC.

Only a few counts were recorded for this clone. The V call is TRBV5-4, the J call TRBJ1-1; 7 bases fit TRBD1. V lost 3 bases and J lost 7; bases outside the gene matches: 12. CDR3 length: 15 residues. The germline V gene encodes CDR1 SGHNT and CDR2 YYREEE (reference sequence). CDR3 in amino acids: CASSSNVRQGGEAFF. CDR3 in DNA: TGTGCCAGCAGCTCCAACGTAAGACAGGGCGGTGAAGCTTTCTTT.

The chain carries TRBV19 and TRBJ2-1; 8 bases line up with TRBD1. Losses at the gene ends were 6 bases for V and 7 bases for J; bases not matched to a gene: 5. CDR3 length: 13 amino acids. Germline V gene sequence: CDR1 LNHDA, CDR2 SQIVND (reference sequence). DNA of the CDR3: TGTGCCAGTAGCTCCCGGGACAGGAATGAGCAGTTCTTC. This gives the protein CASSSRDRNEQFF.

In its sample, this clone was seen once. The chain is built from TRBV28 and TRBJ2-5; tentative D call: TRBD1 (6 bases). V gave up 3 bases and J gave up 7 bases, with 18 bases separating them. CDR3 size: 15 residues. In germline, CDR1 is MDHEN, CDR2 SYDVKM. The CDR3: CASSFAGVKVRTQYF. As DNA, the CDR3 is TGTGCCAGCAGTTTTGCAGGGGTCAAGGTTCGGACCCAGTACTTC. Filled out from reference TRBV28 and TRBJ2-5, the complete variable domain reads DVKVTQSSRYLVKRTGEKVFLECVQDMDHENMFWYRQDPGLGLRLIYFSYDVKMKEKGDIPEGYSVSREKKERFSLILESASTNQTSMYLCASSFAGVKVRTQYFGPGTRLLVL.

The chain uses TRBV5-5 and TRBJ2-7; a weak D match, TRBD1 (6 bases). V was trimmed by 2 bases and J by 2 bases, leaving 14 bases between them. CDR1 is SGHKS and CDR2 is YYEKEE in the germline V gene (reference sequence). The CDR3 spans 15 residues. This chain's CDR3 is CASSLGTTQTYEQYF. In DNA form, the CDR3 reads TGTGCCAGCAGCTTAGGGACAACTCAAACCTACGAGCAGTACTTC.

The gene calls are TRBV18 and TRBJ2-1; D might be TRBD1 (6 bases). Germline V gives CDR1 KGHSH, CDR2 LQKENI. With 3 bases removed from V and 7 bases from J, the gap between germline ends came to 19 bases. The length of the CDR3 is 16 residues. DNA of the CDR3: TGTGCCAGCTCACCCTATCCAGGGCATCAGGGGAATGAGCAGTTCTTC. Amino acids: CASSPYPGHQGNEQFF.

CDR3 in amino acids: CASSLGDRAGEQFF. CDR3 sequence (DNA): TGTGCCAGCAGCTTAGGTGACAGGGCAGGTGAGCAGTTCTTC. This chain links TRBV11-2 with TRBJ2-1; TRBD1 agrees at 7 bases. The CDR3 contains 14 residues. Germline CDR1 is SGHAT and CDR2 is FQNNGV. The V gene end was trimmed by 1 base and the J gene end by 9 bases; junction bases not matched to a gene: 6. The full variable domain, completed using reference TRBV11-2 and TRBJ2-1, is EAGVAQSPRYKIIEKRQSVAFWCNPISGHATLYWYQQILGQGPKLLIQFQNNGVVDDSQLPKDRFSAERLKGVDSTLKIQPAKLEDSAVYLCASSLGDRAGEQFFGPGTRLTVL.

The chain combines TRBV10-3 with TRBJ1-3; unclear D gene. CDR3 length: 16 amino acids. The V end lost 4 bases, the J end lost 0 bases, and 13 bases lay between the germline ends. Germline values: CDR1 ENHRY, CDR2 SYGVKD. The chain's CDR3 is CAISGGGPYSGNTIYF. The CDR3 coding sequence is TGTGCCATCAGTGGTGGAGGGCCCTACTCTGGAAACACCATATATTTT.

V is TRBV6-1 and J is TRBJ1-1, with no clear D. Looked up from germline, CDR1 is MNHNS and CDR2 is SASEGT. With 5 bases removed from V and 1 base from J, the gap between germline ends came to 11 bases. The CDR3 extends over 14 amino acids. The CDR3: CASSTIPGNTEAFF. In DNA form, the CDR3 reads TGTGCCAGCAGTACTATACCTGGGAACACTGAAGCTTTCTTT.

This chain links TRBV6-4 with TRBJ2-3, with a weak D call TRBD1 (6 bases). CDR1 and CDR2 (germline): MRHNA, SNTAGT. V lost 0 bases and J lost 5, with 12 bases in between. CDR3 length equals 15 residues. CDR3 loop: CASSDSPRGQDTQYF. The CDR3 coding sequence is TGTGCCAGCAGTGACTCGCCAAGGGGACAAGATACGCAGTATTTT.

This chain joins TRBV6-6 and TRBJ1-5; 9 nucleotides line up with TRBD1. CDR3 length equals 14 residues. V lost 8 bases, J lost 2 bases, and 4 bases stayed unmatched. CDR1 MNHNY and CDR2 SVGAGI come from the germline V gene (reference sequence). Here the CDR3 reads CASARDRGNQPQHF. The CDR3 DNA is TGTGCCAGCGCCCGGGACAGGGGCAATCAGCCCCAGCATTTT.

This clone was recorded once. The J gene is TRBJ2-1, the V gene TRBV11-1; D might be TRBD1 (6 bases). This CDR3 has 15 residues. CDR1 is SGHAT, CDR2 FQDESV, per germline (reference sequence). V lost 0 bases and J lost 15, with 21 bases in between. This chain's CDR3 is CASSLAKSGTSSRFF. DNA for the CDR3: TGTGCCAGCAGCTTAGCGAAATCCGGGACAAGTTCCCGGTTCTTC.

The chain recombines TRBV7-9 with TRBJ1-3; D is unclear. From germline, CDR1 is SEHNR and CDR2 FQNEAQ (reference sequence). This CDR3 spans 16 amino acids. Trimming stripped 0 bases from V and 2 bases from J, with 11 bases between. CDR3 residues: CASSLAQPGTGNTIYF. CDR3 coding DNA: TGTGCCAGCAGCTTAGCACAGCCGGGAACTGGAAACACCATATATTTT. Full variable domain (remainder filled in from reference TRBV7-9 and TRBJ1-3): DTGVSQNPRHKITKRGQNVTFRCDPISEHNRLYWYRQTLGQGPEFLTYFQNEAQLEKSRLLSDRFSAERPKGSFSTLEIQRTEQGDSAMYLCASSLAQPGTGNTIYFGEGSWLTVV.

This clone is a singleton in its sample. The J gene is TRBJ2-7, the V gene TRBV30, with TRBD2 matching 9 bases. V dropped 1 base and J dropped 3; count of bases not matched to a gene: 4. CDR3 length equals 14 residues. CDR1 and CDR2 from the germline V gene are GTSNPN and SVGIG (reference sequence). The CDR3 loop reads CAWSGGGAYYEQYF. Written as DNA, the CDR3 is TGTGCCTGGAGTGGCGGGGGGGCTTACTACGAGCAGTACTTC. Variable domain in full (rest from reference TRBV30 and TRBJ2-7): SQTIHQWPATLVQPVGSPLSLECTVEGTSNPNLYWYRQAAGRGLQLLFYSVGIGQISSEVPQNLSASRPQDRQFILSSKKLLLSDSGFYLCAWSGGGAYYEQYFGPGTRLTVT.

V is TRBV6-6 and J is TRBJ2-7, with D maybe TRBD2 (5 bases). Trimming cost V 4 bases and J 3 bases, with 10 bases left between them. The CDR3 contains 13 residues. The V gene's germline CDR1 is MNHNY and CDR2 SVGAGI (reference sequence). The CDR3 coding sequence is TGTGCCAGCAGTTTCGGACTGTTCTACGAGCAGTACTTC. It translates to CASSFGLFYEQYF.

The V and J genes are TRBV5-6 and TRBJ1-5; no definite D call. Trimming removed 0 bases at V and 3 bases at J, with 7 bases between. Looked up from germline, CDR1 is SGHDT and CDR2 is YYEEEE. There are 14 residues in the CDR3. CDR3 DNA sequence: TGTGCCAGCAGCTTGGAAAGGGACAATCAGCCCCAGCATTTT. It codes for CASSLERDNQPQHF.

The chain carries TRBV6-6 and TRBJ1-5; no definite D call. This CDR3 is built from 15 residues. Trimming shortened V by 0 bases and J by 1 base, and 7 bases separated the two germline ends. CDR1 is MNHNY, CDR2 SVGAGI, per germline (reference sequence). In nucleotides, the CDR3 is TGTGCCAGCAGTTACTCCTCAGACAGCAATCAGCCCCAGCATTTT. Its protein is CASSYSSDSNQPQHF.